These 7 T cell receptor beta chains were all obtained from the same sample, sequenced in a study of blood T cell repertoires in COVID-19. Using immunoSEQ multiplex PCR, the repertoire was profiled, and TCRdb retains in-frame clones only, with some absent. Altogether about 200,000 clones are present, more than 75% being singletons, with the ten largest covering about 1.9%. The sequencing input was peripheral blood. These receptors all come from a man in his forties or fifties with active or convalescent COVID-19.

This chain connects TRBV5-4 to TRBJ1-3; tentative D call: TRBD1 (5 bases). V was pared by 4 bases and J by 4 bases, with 12 bases between. This CDR3 is built from 14 residues. The V gene's germline CDR1 is SGHNT and CDR2 YYREEE (reference sequence). CDR3 nucleotide sequence: TGTGCCAGCAGCCCGGGGGTACAAGGAAACACCATATATTTT. The encoded protein is CASSPGVQGNTIYF. Combining the CDR3 with reference TRBV5-4 and TRBJ1-3 gives the whole variable domain ETGVTQSPTHLIKTRGQQVTLRCSSQSGHNTVSWYQQALGQGPQFIFQYYREEENGRGNFPPRFSGLQFPNYSSELNVNALELDDSALYLCASSPGVQGNTIYFGEGSWLTVV.

The V call is TRBV5-1, the J call TRBJ2-2; D is unclear. Deletions cut 2 bases from V and 1 base from J, with 6 bases between. CDR3 length: 14 amino acids. Looked up from germline, CDR1 is SGHRS and CDR2 is YFSETQ. In DNA form, the CDR3 reads TGCGCCAGCAGCTTCCGACAGAACACCGGGGAGCTGTTTTTT. Translation: CASSFRQNTGELFF. Supplemented by reference TRBV5-1 and TRBJ2-2, the full variable domain reads KAGVTQTPRYLIKTRGQQVTLSCSPISGHRSVSWYQQTPGQGLQFLFEYFSETQRNKGNFPGRFSGRQFSNSRSEMNVSTLELGDSALYLCASSFRQNTGELFFGEGSRLTVL.

The CDR3 protein is CASSIQRGAQETQYF. CDR3 coding DNA: TGTGCCAGCTCAATCCAGCGGGGGGCCCAAGAGACCCAGTACTTC. The V call is TRBV18, the J call TRBJ2-5; 9 positions match TRBD2. Germline values: CDR1 KGHSH, CDR2 LQKENI. The J segment lost 1 base and the V segment lost 5 bases, leaving 5 bases of the junction unmatched. CDR3 length: 15 residues.

This clone was counted once. The rearrangement uses TRBV19 and TRBJ1-6; D ambiguous. Trimming removed 8 bases from V and 11 bases from J, with 28 bases in between. This CDR3 has 17 amino acids. CDR1 and CDR2 from the germline V gene are LNHDA and SQIVND (reference sequence). The CDR3 is CASRFNREPYNYAPLHF. The CDR3 coding sequence is TGTGCCAGTCGGTTCAACAGAGAACCCTATAATTACGCACCCCTCCACTTT.

The chain carries TRBV4-2 and TRBJ1-2, with D possibly being TRBD1 (5 bases). The V end was cut by 8 bases, the J end by 8 bases, with 27 bases between. CDR3 length: 16 amino acids. From germline, CDR1 is LGHNA and CDR2 YNFKEQ. The CDR3 bases are TGTGCCAGCTTCCGCTCGGAAGGGGTCCAGAAGGGAGGCTACACCTTC. This gives the protein CASFRSEGVQKGGYTF.

The CDR3 reads CASSYSFPQGANEKLFF. Written as DNA, the CDR3 is TGTGCCAGCAGTTACTCGTTTCCGCAGGGGGCGAATGAAAAACTGTTTTTT. This rearrangement joins TRBV6-2 or TRBV6-3 to TRBJ1-4; TRBD1 aligns across 8 bases. The CDR3 length is 17 residues. Germline V gene data show CDR1 as MNHEY and CDR2 as SVGEGT. V shed 0 bases, J shed 5 bases, and the junction held 8 bases outside the gene matches.

This clone was counted a single time. The rearrangement links TRBV7-9 to TRBJ2-1; D possibly corresponds to TRBD2 (7 bases). The germline gives CDR1 SEHNR, CDR2 FQNEAQ (reference sequence). CDR3 length equals 13 residues. V lost 5 bases, J lost 10 bases, and 15 bases lay in between. The CDR3 nucleotides read TGTGCCAGCAGCCCGACGGGGGGCGGGGAGCAGTTCTTC. It codes for CASSPTGGGEQFF.